Included here is one T cell receptor beta chain sequence, with context. Its antigen is unknown. The assay was immunoSEQ multiplex PCR, and TCRdb's table has in-frame clones only and misses some. Seen here are about 47,000 clones, approximately 91% observed once, and the top ten hold more than 13%. The record originates from a study of OX40 agonist ivuxolimab in advanced cancers. Study overall: From 23 to 79 years was the age range, with a mean of 60 years, and 65% to 90% were male. Broader study findings: The study found that CD8+ T cells averaged more expanded clones than CD4+. Expanded peripheral T-cell antigen specificity went undetermined.

Anyone with autoimmune disease history or systemic immunosuppression was excluded. V lost 0 bases to trimming and J lost 5 bases, with 5 bases between them. CDR1 and CDR2 (germline): MGHRA, YSYEKL. This CDR3 comprises 13 residues. The specimen was CD4+ or CD8+ T cells sorted from blood, collected in a trial of the OX40 agonist ivuxolimab. The receptor was derived from an adult with an advanced solid tumor such as melanoma, head and neck, liver or kidney cancer. The chain combines TRBV4-1 with TRBJ2-1; no clear D. CDR3 DNA: TGCGCCAGCAGCCAAGACCAACACAATGAGCAGTTCTTC. The encoded protein is CASSQDQHNEQFF.